The 10 T cell receptor beta chains listed next were all sequenced from one sample in a study of blood T cell repertoires in COVID-19. The protocol was immunoSEQ multiplex PCR, while the TCRdb copy is restricted to in-frame clones and leaves out a portion. The top ten hold 7.9% of the sample, which has about 200,000 clones, over 70% seen once. Sequencing was carried out using peripheral blood. Receptors were obtained from an elderly woman with acute or convalescent COVID-19.

V usage is TRBV28 and J usage is TRBJ2-7; D unclear. V was clipped by 4 bases and J by 3 bases, with 19 bases between them. Germline lookup yields CDR1 MDHEN and CDR2 SYDVKM. The CDR3 is 16 amino acids. DNA for the CDR3: TGTGCCAGCAGTTACCCTTCAGGCCTTACCAACTACGAGCAGTACTTC. It specifies CASSYPSGLTNYEQYF. The entire variable domain, with the rest obtained from reference TRBV28 and TRBJ2-7, is as follows: DVKVTQSSRYLVKRTGEKVFLECVQDMDHENMFWYRQDPGLGLRLIYFSYDVKMKEKGDIPEGYSVSREKKERFSLILESASTNQTSMYLCASSYPSGLTNYEQYFGPGTRLTVT.

This chain connects TRBV4-1 to TRBJ2-1; TRBD2 matches 8 bases. The CDR3 has 15 amino acids. J gave up 6 bases and V 6 bases, and 10 bases lay outside the gene matches. The V gene's germline CDR1 is MGHRA and CDR2 YSYEKL. The CDR3 nucleotides are TGCGCCAGCAGAAGTGTCGGGGGGGCGCTCAATGAGCAGTTCTTC. It specifies CASRSVGGALNEQFF.

This clone is a singleton in its sample. The CDR3: CSVDRGLGYGYTF. The CDR3 DNA sequence: TGCAGCGTTGATCGGGGGTTGGGCTATGGCTACACCTTC. The genes are TRBV29-1 and TRBJ1-2; maybe TRBD1 (5 bases). The V and J ends lost 3 bases and 4 bases respectively, with 12 bases between them. This CDR3 spans 13 amino acids. CDR1 is SQVTM, CDR2 ANQGSEA, per germline.

This chain links TRBV24-1 with TRBJ1-1; possible D gene TRBD1, 6 bases. This CDR3 has 15 residues. The ends were cut back, 1 base at V and 3 bases at J, with 11 bases in the middle. The germline V gene encodes CDR1 KGHDR and CDR2 SFDVKD. CDR3 amino acids: CATSDFTRQDTEAFF. The CDR3 DNA sequence: TGTGCCACCAGTGATTTTACAAGACAGGACACTGAAGCTTTCTTT.

This sequence joins TRBV10-3 and TRBJ1-3, with unresolved D. The CDR3 is made up of 15 amino acids. Germline V gene lookup returns CDR1 ENHRY and CDR2 SYGVKD. Trimming removed 7 bases at V and 0 bases at J, with 13 bases between. The CDR3 DNA sequence: TGTGCCATCACCCTAGGCGACGGCTCTGGAAACACCATATATTTT. Encoded protein: CAITLGDGSGNTIYF.

This sequence joins TRBV19 and TRBJ1-1, with 8 bases identical to TRBD1. From germline, CDR1 is LNHDA and CDR2 SQIVND (reference sequence). J lost 4 bases, V lost 3 bases, and 16 bases had no gene match. The CDR3 spans 18 residues. The CDR3 region has the DNA TGTGCCAGTAGTATTTTTACTGGGCAGGGGGCGCGGGGCACTGAAGCTTTCTTT. It encodes CASSIFTGQGARGTEAFF.

The gene calls are TRBV7-2 and TRBJ2-5, with 13 bases matching TRBD2. CDR3 length: 16 residues. J was trimmed by 3 bases and V by 1 base; bases with no gene match: 2. CDR1 and CDR2 (germline): SGHTA, FQGNSA. As DNA, the CDR3 is TGTGCCAGCAGCTTAGTCACTAGCGGGGGGGAAGAGACCCAGTACTTC. This gives the protein CASSLVTSGGEETQYF.

This clone was seen a handful of times. This sequence joins TRBV19 and TRBJ2-2, with a tentative D call TRBD1 (6 bases). The CDR3 sequence is 15 residues long. With 5 bases removed from V and 3 bases from J, the gap between germline ends came to 13 bases. Germline V gene lookup returns CDR1 LNHDA and CDR2 SQIVND (reference sequence). The DNA of the CDR3 is TGTGCCAGTAGTCGGCTGGGGGCGGACACCGGGGAGCTGTTTTTT. The encoded protein is CASSRLGADTGELFF.

This CDR3 reads CASSGEAGGMNTEAFF. CDR3 nucleotides: TGCGCCAGCAGCGGTGAAGCAGGGGGCATGAACACTGAAGCTTTCTTT. The gene calls are TRBV5-1 and TRBJ1-1; 8 nucleotides match TRBD1. The V gene's germline CDR1 is SGHRS and CDR2 YFSETQ. This CDR3 comprises 16 residues. The J segment lost 0 bases and the V segment lost 4 bases, leaving 8 bases of the junction unmatched.

The V gene is TRBV6-1, the J gene TRBJ1-4; D gene ambiguous. The CDR3 spans 16 residues. V lost 4 bases and J lost 0, with 12 bases in between. Germline values: CDR1 MNHNS, CDR2 SASEGT. CDR3 residues: CASSVARTATNEKLFF. DNA of the CDR3: TGTGCCAGCAGTGTAGCCAGGACTGCAACTAATGAAAAACTGTTTTTT.